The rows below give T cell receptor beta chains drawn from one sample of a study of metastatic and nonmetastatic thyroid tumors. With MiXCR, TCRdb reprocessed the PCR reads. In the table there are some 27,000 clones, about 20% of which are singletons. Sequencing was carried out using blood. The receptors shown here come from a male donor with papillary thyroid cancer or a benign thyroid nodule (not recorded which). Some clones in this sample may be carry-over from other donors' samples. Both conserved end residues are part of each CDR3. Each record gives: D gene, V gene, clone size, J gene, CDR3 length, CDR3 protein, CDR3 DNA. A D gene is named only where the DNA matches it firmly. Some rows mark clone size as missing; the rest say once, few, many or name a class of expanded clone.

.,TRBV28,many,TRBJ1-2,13,CASSSLKPYGYTF,TGTGCCAGCAGTTCCCTCAAGCCGTATGGCTACACCTTC
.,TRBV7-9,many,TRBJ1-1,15,CASSRSGWGGTEAFF,TGTGCCAGCAGCCGGAGCGGATGGGGGGGCACTGAAGCTTTCTTT
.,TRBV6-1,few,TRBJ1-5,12,CASTMGNHPQHF,TGTGCCAGCACTATGGGCAATCATCCCCAGCATTTT
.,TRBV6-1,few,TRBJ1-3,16,CASSEVTGSSRNTIYF,TGTGCCAGCAGTGAAGTGACGGGGAGCTCTAGAAACACCATATATTTT
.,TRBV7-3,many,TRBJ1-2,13,CASSPQGQYGYTF,TGTGCCAGCAGCCCCCAGGGTCAGTATGGCTACACCTTC
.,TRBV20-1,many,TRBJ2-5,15,CSASPRRALRETQYF,TGCAGTGCTTCACCACGCCGGGCCCTTCGGGAGACCCAGTACTTC
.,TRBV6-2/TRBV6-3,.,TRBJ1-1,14,CASNLDFLDTEAFF,TGTGCCAGCAACCTGGACTTTTTGGACACTGAAGCTTTCTTT
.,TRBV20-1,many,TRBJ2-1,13,CSAGGAADAEQFF,TGCAGTGCTGGAGGGGCCGCGGACGCTGAGCAGTTCTTC
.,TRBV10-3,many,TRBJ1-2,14,CAISGRQGNYGYTF,TGTGCCATCAGCGGCCGGCAGGGGAACTATGGCTACACCTTC
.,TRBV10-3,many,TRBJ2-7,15,CAISESGVSAYEQYF,TGTGCCATCAGTGAGTCCGGCGTTTCGGCTTACGAGCAGTACTTC
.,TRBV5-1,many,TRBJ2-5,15,CASSNLPASQETQYF,TGCGCCAGCAGTAACCTCCCGGCATCTCAAGAGACCCAGTACTTC
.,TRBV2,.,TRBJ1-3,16,CASRVKLTETGHTIYF,TGTGCCAGCAGAGTTAAATTGACAGAAACAGGACACACCATATATTTT
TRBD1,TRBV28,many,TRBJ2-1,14,CASSTRQGGTEQFF,TGTGCCAGCAGTACCAGACAGGGGGGAACTGAGCAGTTCTTC
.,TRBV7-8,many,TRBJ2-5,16,CASSLVIAAGQETQYF,TGTGCCAGCAGCTTAGTGATAGCGGCGGGACAAGAGACCCAGTACTTC
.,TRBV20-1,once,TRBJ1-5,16,CSATLPSGSGNQPQHF,TGCAGTGCTACCTTGCCTTCAGGATCGGGCAATCAGCCCCAGCATTTT
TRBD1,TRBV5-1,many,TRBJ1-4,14,CASSLSTGDEKLFF,TGCGCCAGCAGCTTGAGTACAGGGGACGAAAAACTGTTTTTT
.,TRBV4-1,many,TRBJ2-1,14,CASSHRGNYNEQFF,TGCGCCAGCAGCCACCGGGGGAACTACAATGAGCAGTTCTTC
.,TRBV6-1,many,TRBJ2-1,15,CASSIFESPRNEQFF,TGTGCCAGCAGTATCTTCGAGTCCCCCCGTAATGAGCAGTTCTTC
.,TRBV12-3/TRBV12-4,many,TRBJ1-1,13,CASIGDMNTEAFF,TGTGCCAGCATTGGGGACATGAACACTGAAGCTTTCTTT
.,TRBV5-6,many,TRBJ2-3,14,CASSPLANTDTQYF,TGTGCCAGCAGCCCGTTAGCGAACACAGATACGCAGTATTTT
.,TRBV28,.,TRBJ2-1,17,CASKRSGLYSSYNEQLF,TGTGCCAGCAAAAGATCGGGGTTGTACAGCTCCTACAATGAGCAGTTATTC
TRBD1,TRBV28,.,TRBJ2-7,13,CASRGYRGYEHYF,TGTGCCAGCAGGGGGTACAGGGGATACGAGCACTACTTC
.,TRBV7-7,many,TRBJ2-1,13,CASSLGTFNEQFF,TGTGCTAGCAGCTTAGGGACGTTCAATGAGCAGTTCTTC
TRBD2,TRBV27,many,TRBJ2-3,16,CASSSKAGESTDTQYF,TGTGCCAGCAGTTCCAAAGCGGGAGAAAGTACAGATACGCAGTATTTT
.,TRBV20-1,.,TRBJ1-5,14,CSTRKDNRNQPQHF,TGCAGTACTCGTAAGGACAACCGTAATCAGCCCCAGCATTTT
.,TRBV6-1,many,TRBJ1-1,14,CASSGGGAITEAFF,TGTGCCAGCAGCGGGGGGGGCGCGATCACTGAAGCTTTCTTT
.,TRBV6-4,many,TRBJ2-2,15,CASSAQEGDTGELFF,TGTGCCAGCAGTGCCCAAGAGGGGGACACCGGGGAGCTGTTTTTT
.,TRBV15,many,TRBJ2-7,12,CATSRDFYEQYF,TGTGCCACCAGCAGAGATTTTTACGAGCAGTACTTC
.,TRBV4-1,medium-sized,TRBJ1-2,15,CASSHRAALGSYYTF,TGCGCCAGCAGCCATCGGGCAGCCCTGGGGTCATACTACACCTTC
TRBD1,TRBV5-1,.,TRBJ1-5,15,CASSLMTGGNQPQHF,TGCGCCAGCAGCTTGATGACAGGGGGGAATCAGCCCCAGCATTTT
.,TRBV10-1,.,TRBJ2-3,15,CASGDSVEGPDTQYF,TGCGCCAGCGGTGACAGTGTGGAGGGCCCAGATACGCAGTATTTT
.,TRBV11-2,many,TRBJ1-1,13,CASGWTLNTEAFF,TGTGCCAGCGGCTGGACCTTGAACACTGAAGCTTTCTTT
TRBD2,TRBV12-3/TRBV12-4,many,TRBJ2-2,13,CASSLLAAGELFF,TGTGCCAGCAGTTTACTAGCGGCCGGGGAGCTGTTTTTT
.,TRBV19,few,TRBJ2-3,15,CASSLGSDLTDTQYF,TGTGCCAGTAGTTTGGGTAGCGACCTCACAGATACGCAGTATTTT
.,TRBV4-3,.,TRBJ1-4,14,CASSRGATNEKLFF,TGCGCCAGCAGTCGGGGGGCTACTAATGAAAAACTGTTTTTT
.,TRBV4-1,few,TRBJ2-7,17,CASSQGVVSGANHEQYF,TGCGCCAGCAGCCAAGGTGTGGTTTCTGGGGCGAATCACGAGCAGTACTTC
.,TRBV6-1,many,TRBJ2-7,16,CASIGLRSGAPYEQYF,TGTGCCAGCATAGGTCTTCGGTCGGGAGCTCCCTACGAGCAGTACTTC
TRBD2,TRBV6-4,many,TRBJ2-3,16,CASSDTSGGATDTQYF,TGTGCCAGCAGTGACACTAGCGGGGGGGCCACAGATACGCAGTATTTT
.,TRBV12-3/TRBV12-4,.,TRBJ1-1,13,CASSGQGNAEAFF,TGTGCCAGCAGTGGGCAGGGGAACGCTGAAGCTTTCTTT
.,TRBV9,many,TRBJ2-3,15,CASSSGAVPTDTQYF,TGTGCCAGCAGCTCTGGGGCCGTCCCCACAGATACGCAGTATTTT
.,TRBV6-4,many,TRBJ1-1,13,CASSANAWGEAFF,TGTGCCAGCAGTGCCAACGCCTGGGGTGAAGCTTTCTTT
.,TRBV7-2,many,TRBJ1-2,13,CASSSTPTGGYTF,TGTGCCAGCAGTTCGACCCCGACGGGAGGCTACACCTTC
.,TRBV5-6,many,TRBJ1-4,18,CASSPFLDGAQTNEKLFF,TGTGCCAGCAGCCCGTTCTTGGACGGGGCGCAGACTAATGAAAAACTGTTTTTT
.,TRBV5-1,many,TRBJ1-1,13,CASREGLNTEAFF,TGCGCCAGCAGGGAGGGGTTGAACACTGAAGCTTTCTTT
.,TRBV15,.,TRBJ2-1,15,CANSPPGSYYNEQFF,TGTGCAAACAGCCCCCCAGGATCCTACTACAATGAGCAGTTCTTC
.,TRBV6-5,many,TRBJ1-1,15,CASSYSTRQNTEAFF,TGTGCCAGCAGTTACTCTACCAGGCAGAACACTGAAGCTTTCTTT
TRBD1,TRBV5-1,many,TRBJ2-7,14,CASRTPGQAYEQYF,TGCGCCAGCAGAACACCGGGACAGGCCTACGAGCAGTACTTC
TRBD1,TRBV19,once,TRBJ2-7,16,CASSITGTEDSYEQYF,TGTGCCAGTAGTATAACGGGGACAGAGGATTCCTACGAGCAGTACTTC
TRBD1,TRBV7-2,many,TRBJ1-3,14,CASSPGDSRNTIYF,TGTGCCAGCAGCCCTGGGGACAGTCGAAACACCATATATTTT
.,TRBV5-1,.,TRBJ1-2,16,CASSLTRDTGIYGYTF,TGCGCCAGCAGCTTGACCCGGGACACCGGGATCTATGGCTACACCTTC
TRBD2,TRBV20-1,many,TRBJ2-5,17,CSARELEAGSQQETQYF,TGCAGTGCGCGGGAGCTCGAAGCGGGTAGCCAACAAGAGACCCAGTACTTC
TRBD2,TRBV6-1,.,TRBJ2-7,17,CASSEGLAGGRSYEQYF,TGTGCCAGCAGTGAGGGACTAGCGGGAGGGCGTTCCTACGAGCAGTACTTC
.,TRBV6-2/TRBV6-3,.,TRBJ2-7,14,CASSRTGGSYEQYF,TGTGCCAGCAGTAGGACCGGTGGGAGCTACGAGCAGTACTTC
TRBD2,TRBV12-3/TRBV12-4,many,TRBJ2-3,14,CASSPLAGLNTQYF,TGTGCCAGCAGCCCCCTAGCGGGGTTAAATACGCAGTATTTT
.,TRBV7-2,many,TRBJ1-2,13,CASSRQPWGGHTF,TGTGCCAGCAGCCGACAGCCCTGGGGAGGCCACACCTTC
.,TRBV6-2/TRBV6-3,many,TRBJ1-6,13,CASRGPYNSPLHF,TGTGCCAGCAGGGGACCATATAATTCACCCCTCCACTTT
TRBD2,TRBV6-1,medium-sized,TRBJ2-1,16,CASSAWTSGRLNEQFF,TGTGCCAGCAGTGCTTGGACTAGCGGGAGGCTAAATGAGCAGTTCTTC
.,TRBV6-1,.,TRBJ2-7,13,CATLRRSSYEQYF,TGTGCCACCCTTAGACGGAGCTCCTACGAGCAGTACTTC